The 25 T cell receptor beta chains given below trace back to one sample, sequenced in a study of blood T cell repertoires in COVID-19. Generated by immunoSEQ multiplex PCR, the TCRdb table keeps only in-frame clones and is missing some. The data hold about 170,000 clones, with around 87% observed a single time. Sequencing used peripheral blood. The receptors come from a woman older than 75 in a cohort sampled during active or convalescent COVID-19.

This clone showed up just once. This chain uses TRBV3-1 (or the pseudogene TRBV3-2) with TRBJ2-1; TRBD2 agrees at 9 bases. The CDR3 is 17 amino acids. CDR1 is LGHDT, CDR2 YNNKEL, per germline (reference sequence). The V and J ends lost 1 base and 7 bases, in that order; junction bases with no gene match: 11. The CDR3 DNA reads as TGTGCCAGCAGCCAAGCGCCAAGCGGGGGGTCGGGAAATGAGCAGTTCTTC. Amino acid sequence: CASSQAPSGGSGNEQFF.

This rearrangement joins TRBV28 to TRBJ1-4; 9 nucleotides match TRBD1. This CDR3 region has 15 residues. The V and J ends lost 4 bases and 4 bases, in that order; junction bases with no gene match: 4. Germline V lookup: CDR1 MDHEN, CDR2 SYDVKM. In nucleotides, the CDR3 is TGTGCCAGCAGTTCTCCGGGACAGGGTAATGAAAAACTGTTTTTT. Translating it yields CASSSPGQGNEKLFF.

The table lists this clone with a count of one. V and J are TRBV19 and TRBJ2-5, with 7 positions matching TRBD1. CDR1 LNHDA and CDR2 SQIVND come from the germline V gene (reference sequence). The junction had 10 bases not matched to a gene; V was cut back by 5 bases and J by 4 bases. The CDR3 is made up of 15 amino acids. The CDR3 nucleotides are TGTGCCAGTAGTCGACAGGGAGAGGACTCAGAGACCCAGTACTTC. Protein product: CASSRQGEDSETQYF.

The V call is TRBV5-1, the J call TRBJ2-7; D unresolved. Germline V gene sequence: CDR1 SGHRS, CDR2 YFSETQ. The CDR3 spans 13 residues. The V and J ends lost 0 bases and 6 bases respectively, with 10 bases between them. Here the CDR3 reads CASSLGAASEQYV. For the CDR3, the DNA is TGCGCCAGCAGCTTGGGGGCAGCTTCCGAGCAGTACGTC.

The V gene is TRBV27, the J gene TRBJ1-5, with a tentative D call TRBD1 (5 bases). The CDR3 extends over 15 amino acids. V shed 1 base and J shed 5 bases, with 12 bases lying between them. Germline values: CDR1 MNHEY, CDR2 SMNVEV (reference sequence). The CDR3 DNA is TGTGCCAGCAGTTTATGGGGGGATTCCTATCAGCCCCAGCATTTT. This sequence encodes CASSLWGDSYQPQHF.

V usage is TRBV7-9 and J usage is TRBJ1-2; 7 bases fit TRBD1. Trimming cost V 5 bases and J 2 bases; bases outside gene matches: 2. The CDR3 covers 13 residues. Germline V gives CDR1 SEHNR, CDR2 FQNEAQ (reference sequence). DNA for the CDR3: TGTGCCAGCAGCAAGGGACAGAACTATGGCTACACCTTC. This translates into CASSKGQNYGYTF.

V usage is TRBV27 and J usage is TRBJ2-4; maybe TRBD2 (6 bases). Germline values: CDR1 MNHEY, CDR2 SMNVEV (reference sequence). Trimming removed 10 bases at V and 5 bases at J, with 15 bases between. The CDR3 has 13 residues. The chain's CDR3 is CATSRGLQNIQYF. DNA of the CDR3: TGTGCCACATCGCGGGGACTGCAAAACATTCAGTACTTC.

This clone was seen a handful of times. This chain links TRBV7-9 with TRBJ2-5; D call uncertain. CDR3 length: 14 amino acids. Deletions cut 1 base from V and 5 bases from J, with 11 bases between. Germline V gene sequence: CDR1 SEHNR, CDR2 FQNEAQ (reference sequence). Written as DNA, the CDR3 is TGTGCCAGCAGCTTAGGGAGCAACTACGAGACCCAGTACTTC. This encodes CASSLGSNYETQYF.

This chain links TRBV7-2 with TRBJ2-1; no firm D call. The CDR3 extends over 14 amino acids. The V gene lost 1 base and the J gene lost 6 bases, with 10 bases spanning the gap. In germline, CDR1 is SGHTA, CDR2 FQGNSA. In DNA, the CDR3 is TGTGCCAGCAGCTTAGGAGTCTACGCCAATGAGCAGTTCTTC. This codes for CASSLGVYANEQFF. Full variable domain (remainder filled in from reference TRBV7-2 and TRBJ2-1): GAGVSQSPSNKVTEKGKDVELRCDPISGHTALYWYRQSLGQGLEFLIYFQGNSAPDKSGLPSDRFSAERTGGSVSTLTIQRTQQEDSAVYLCASSLGVYANEQFFGPGTRLTVL.

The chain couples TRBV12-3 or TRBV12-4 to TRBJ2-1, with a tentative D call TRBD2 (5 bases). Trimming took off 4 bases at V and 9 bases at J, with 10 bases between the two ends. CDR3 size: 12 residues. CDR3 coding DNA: TGTGCCAGCAGTTCCCACGGAGGTGAGCAGTTCTTC. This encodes CASSSHGGEQFF.

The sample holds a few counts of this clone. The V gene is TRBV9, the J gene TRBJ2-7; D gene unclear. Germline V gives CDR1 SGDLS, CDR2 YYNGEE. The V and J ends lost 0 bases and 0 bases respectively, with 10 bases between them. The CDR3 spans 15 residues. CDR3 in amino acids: CASSVGARYSYEQYV. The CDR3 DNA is TGTGCCAGCAGCGTAGGGGCCAGGTACTCCTACGAGCAGTACGTC.

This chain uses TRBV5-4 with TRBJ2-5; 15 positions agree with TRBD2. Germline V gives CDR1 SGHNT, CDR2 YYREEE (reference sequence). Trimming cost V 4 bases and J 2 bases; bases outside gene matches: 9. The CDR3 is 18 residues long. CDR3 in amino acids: CASSPGLAGGWGQETQYF. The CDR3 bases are TGTGCCAGCAGCCCGGGACTAGCGGGGGGCTGGGGGCAAGAGACCCAGTACTTC.

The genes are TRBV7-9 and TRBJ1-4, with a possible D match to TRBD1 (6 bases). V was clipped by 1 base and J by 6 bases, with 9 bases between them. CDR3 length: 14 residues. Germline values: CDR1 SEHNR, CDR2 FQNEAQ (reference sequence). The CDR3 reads CASSLGTADEKLFF. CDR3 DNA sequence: TGTGCCAGCAGCTTAGGGACAGCCGATGAAAAACTGTTTTTT.

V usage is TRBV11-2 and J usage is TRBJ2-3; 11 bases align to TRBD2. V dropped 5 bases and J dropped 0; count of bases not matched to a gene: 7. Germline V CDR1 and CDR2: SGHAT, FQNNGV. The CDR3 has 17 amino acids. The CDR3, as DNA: TGTGCCAGCAGCCTAAGACTAGCGGGGCCTAGCACAGATACGCAGTATTTT. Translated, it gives CASSLRLAGPSTDTQYF.

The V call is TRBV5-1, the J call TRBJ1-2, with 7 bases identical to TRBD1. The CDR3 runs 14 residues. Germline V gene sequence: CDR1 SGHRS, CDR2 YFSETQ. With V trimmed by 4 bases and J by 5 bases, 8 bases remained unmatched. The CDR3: CASSLGQETYGYTF. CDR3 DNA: TGCGCCAGCAGCCTTGGACAGGAGACATATGGCTACACCTTC.

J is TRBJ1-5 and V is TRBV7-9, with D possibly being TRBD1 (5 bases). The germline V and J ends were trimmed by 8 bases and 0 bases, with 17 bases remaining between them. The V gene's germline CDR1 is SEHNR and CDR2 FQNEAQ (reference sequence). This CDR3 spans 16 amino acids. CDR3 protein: CASGRDGTYSNQPQHF. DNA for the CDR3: TGTGCCAGCGGACGAGACGGGACTTATAGCAATCAGCCCCAGCATTTT.

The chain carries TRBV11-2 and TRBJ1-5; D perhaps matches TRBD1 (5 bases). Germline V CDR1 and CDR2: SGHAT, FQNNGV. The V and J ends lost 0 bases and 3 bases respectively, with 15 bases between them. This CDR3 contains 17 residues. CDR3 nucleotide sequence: TGTGCCAGCAGCTTAGATCGGGGGGTATTCGTCAATCAGCCCCAGCATTTT. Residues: CASSLDRGVFVNQPQHF.

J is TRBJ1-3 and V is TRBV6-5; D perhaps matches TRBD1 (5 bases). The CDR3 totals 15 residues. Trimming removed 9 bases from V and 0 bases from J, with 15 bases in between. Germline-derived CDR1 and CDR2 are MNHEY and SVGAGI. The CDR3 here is CASRPGLNSGNTIYF. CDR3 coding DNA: TGTGCCAGTCGGCCGGGACTGAACTCTGGAAACACCATATATTTT.

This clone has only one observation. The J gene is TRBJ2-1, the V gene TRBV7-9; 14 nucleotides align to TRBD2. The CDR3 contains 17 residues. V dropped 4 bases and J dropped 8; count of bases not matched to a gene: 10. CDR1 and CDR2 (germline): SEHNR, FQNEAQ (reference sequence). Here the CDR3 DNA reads TGTGCCAGCAGCTGGTTCTCGACTAGCGGGAGGGGGGATGAGCAGTTCTTC. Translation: CASSWFSTSGRGDEQFF.

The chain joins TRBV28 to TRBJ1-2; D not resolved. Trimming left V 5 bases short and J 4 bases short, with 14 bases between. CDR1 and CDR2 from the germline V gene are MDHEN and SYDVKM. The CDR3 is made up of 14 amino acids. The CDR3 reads CASSVRVATYGYTF. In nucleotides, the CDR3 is TGTGCCAGCAGTGTGAGGGTCGCTACCTATGGCTACACCTTC.

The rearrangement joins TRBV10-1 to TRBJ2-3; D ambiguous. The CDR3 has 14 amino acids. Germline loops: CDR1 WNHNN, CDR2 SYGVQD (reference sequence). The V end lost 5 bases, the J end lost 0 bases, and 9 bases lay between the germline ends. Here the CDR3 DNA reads TGCGCCAGCAGTACTACACGGAGCACAGATACGCAGTATTTT. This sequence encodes CASSTTRSTDTQYF.

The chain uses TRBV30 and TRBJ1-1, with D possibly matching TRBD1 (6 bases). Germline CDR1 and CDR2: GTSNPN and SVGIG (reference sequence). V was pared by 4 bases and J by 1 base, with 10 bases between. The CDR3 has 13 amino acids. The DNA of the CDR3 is TGTGCCTGGACTGGACAGAGGAACACTGAAGCTTTCTTT. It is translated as CAWTGQRNTEAFF.

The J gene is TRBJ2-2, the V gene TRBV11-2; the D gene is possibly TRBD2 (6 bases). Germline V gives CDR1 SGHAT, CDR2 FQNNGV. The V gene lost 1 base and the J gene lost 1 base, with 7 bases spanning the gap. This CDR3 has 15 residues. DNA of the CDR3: TGTGCCAGCAGCTTAGGAGCGGGGAACACCGGGGAGCTGTTTTTT. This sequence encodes CASSLGAGNTGELFF.

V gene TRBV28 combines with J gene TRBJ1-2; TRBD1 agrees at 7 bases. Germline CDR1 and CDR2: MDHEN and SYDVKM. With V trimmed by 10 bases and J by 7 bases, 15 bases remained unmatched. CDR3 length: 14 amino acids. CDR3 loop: CATQESDRSGGYTF. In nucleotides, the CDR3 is TGTGCCACCCAAGAGTCGGACAGGAGCGGTGGCTACACCTTC.

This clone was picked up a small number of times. Here the CDR3 reads CASSYLWTGRLAKNIQYF. CDR3 nucleotides: TGTGCCAGCAGTTATCTTTGGACAGGTCGATTAGCCAAAAACATTCAGTACTTC. The chain carries TRBV6-2 or TRBV6-3 and TRBJ2-4, with 7 bases identical to TRBD1. With 3 bases clipped from V and 0 bases from J, the junction kept 11 bases outside the gene matches. Germline V gene data show CDR1 as MNHEY and CDR2 as SVGEGT. This CDR3 is 18 amino acids long.